These 15 T cell receptor beta chains were all obtained from the same sample, sequenced in a study of cytomegalovirus exposure and HLA in healthy donors. PCR amplification relied on 60 Vbeta primers (plus 13 Jbeta primers). Assay used: immunoSEQ multiplex PCR; TCRdb lists only in-frame clones, some missing. This table holds approximately 170,000 clones, roughly 80% found once. The specimen was PBMCs. The source of these receptors is a man in his forties or fifties in good health and CMV-seropositive.

As for this clone: The sample contains more than one DNA sequence encoding this CDR3. V usage is TRBV19 and J usage is TRBJ1-1; D is perhaps TRBD1 (5 bases). Germline CDR1 and CDR2: LNHDA and SQIVND (reference sequence). V lost 6 bases to trimming and J lost 0 bases, with 8 bases between them. The CDR3 is 13 residues long. CDR3 DNA sequence: TGTGCCAGTAGCGAACAGGTGAACACTGAAGCTTTCTTT. Translating it yields CASSEQVNTEAFF.

V and J are TRBV27 and TRBJ2-5, with 9 bases identical to TRBD1. Germline CDR1 reads MNHEY; CDR2 reads SMNVEV (reference sequence). CDR3 size: 14 residues. Trimming took 2 bases from V and 5 from J; bases not matched to a gene: 3. The chain's CDR3 is CASSLGQGLETQYF. The CDR3, as DNA: TGTGCCAGCAGTTTAGGACAGGGGTTGGAGACCCAGTACTTC.

This chain uses TRBV7-3 with TRBJ1-1; unclear D gene. V was pared by 5 bases and J by 1 base, with 11 bases between. Germline V gene data show CDR1 as SGHTA and CDR2 as FQGTGA. The CDR3 length is 14 residues. CDR3 sequence reads: CASSPTHSNTEAFF. In DNA, the CDR3 is TGTGCCAGCAGCCCTACTCACTCGAACACTGAAGCTTTCTTT.

The chain combines TRBV7-3 with TRBJ1-1; D remains ambiguous. Trimming removed 5 bases from V and 5 bases from J, with 12 bases in between. CDR3 length: 13 amino acids. Germline-derived CDR1 and CDR2 are SGHTA and FQGTGA. CDR3 nucleotides: TGTGCCAGCAGCCTAGACGGGTGGACTGAAGCTTTCTTT. Translating gives CASSLDGWTEAFF.

The rearrangement uses TRBV18 and TRBJ2-3, with a possible D match to TRBD1 (5 bases). The CDR3 has 14 residues. CDR1 and CDR2 (germline): KGHSH, LQKENI. V dropped 3 bases and J dropped 5 bases, with 12 bases sitting between them. The CDR3 region has the DNA TGTGCCAGCTCACCCGGGCCAACAGGAGATACGCAGTATTTT. Its protein is CASSPGPTGDTQYF.

J is TRBJ2-1 and V is TRBV5-1; tentative D call: TRBD2 (5 bases). This CDR3 comprises 16 residues. With 4 bases removed from V and 2 bases from J, the gap between germline ends came to 16 bases. Per germline, CDR1 SGHRS and CDR2 YFSETQ. CDR3 nucleotide sequence: TGCGCCAGCAGCCCGCGTAGAGGGAGTACCTACAATGAGCAGTTCTTC. It yields the protein CASSPRRGSTYNEQFF. Full variable domain (remainder filled in from reference TRBV5-1 and TRBJ2-1): KAGVTQTPRYLIKTRGQQVTLSCSPISGHRSVSWYQQTPGQGLQFLFEYFSETQRNKGNFPGRFSGRQFSNSRSEMNVSTLELGDSALYLCASSPRRGSTYNEQFFGPGTRLTVL.

The rearrangement links TRBV28 to TRBJ2-1; TRBD2 aligns across 7 bases. The CDR3 contains 12 residues. Unmatched junction bases numbered 1, after V lost 5 bases and J lost 6 bases. Germline CDR1 reads MDHEN; CDR2 reads SYDVKM. The CDR3 coding sequence is TGTGCCAGCAGTGGACTAGTCAATGAGCAGTTCTTC. Translating gives CASSGLVNEQFF.

This clone was found a few times. A read error may account for a junction end that differs from germline. V usage is TRBV28 and J usage is TRBJ2-7; TRBD1 aligns across 10 bases. This CDR3 spans 12 amino acids. Germline lookup yields CDR1 MDHEN and CDR2 SYDVKM. CDR3 in amino acids: CASTFPGQGKHF. Here the CDR3 DNA reads TGTGCCAGCACCTTCCCGGGACAGGGGAAACACTTC. The full variable domain, its missing parts supplied by reference TRBV28 and TRBJ2-7, is DVKVTQSSRYLVKRTGEKVFLECVQDMDHENMFWYRQDPGLGLRLIYFSYDVKMKEKGDIPEGYSVSREKKERFSLILESASTNQTSMYLCASTFPGQGKHFGPGTRLTVT.

The rearrangement links TRBV6-6 to TRBJ2-3, with TRBD2 matching 10 bases. CDR1 and CDR2 (germline): MNHNY, SVGAGI (reference sequence). CDR3 length: 15 residues. Losses at the gene ends were 6 bases for V and 2 bases for J; bases not matched to a gene: 5. This chain's CDR3 is CASRLAGGTTDTQYF. The CDR3 nucleotides read TGTGCCAGCAGATTAGCGGGAGGAACCACAGATACGCAGTATTTT.

This clone was detected once. This rearrangement joins TRBV30 to TRBJ1-5; tentative D call: TRBD1 (5 bases). Between the trimmed V and J ends, which lost 0 bases and 3 bases, there was a span of 18 bases. Germline V gives CDR1 GTSNPN, CDR2 SVGIG (reference sequence). The length of the CDR3 is 17 residues. CDR3 bases: TGTGCCTGGAGTGTCCCCCCCTGGGCAGGGAACAATCAGCCCCAGCATTTT. Amino acid sequence: CAWSVPPWAGNNQPQHF.

The V call is TRBV6-6, the J call TRBJ1-2, with 7 nucleotides matching TRBD1. Germline CDR1 reads MNHNY; CDR2 reads SVGAGI (reference sequence). The CDR3 length is 16 residues. The V and J ends lost 2 bases and 6 bases, in that order; junction bases with no gene match: 12. Here the CDR3 DNA reads TGTGCCAGCAGTTACGAGGTCCCGACAGGGCGGCATGGCTACACCTTC. Its translation: CASSYEVPTGRHGYTF.

The CDR3, as DNA: TGTGCCAGCAGGATACTAGCGGGGATATACAATGAGCAGTTCTTC. This gives the protein CASRILAGIYNEQFF. The chain couples TRBV2 to TRBJ2-1; 10 bases fit TRBD2. V shed 6 bases, J shed 4 bases, and the junction held 6 bases outside the gene matches. The V gene's germline CDR1 is SNHLY and CDR2 FYNNEI. This CDR3 spans 15 amino acids.

This chain joins TRBV10-3 and TRBJ2-3, with D perhaps matching TRBD1 (5 bases). CDR3 size: 15 residues. The germline V and J ends were trimmed by 2 bases and 3 bases, with 12 bases remaining between them. Germline V lookup: CDR1 ENHRY, CDR2 SYGVKD. The CDR3 DNA reads as TGTGCCATCAGTGAGCTTCTAGGGGCGACAGATACGCAGTATTTT. Protein product: CAISELLGATDTQYF.

V is TRBV18 and J is TRBJ1-2; 7 bases line up with TRBD1. The CDR3 extends over 13 amino acids. In germline, CDR1 is KGHSH, CDR2 LQKENI. Trimming removed 6 bases from V and 8 bases from J; junction bases left unmatched: 9. CDR3 region: CASSNRGGDGYTF. The CDR3 nucleotides read TGTGCCAGCTCGAACCGAGGGGGCGACGGCTACACCTTC.

CDR3: CASSLGLAGGRADTQYF. The CDR3 nucleotides read TGTGCCAGCAGTTTGGGACTAGCGGGGGGGAGAGCGGATACGCAGTATTTT. This chain joins TRBV28 and TRBJ2-3; 16 bases align to TRBD2. The CDR3 sequence is 17 residues long. V trimming: 3 bases; J trimming: 6 bases; junction bases outside the gene matches: 6. Germline assignment: CDR1 MDHEN and CDR2 SYDVKM.